These 14 T cell receptor beta chains share one sample of origin, sequenced in a study of regulatory T cells in long-lasting Graves disease. Time point of the sample: newly diagnosed GD, antithyroid drugs for less than 3 months. PBMC-extracted RNA yielded the TCR library. Building of the TCR beta libraries involved iRepertoire HTBI primers and Arm-PCR of CDR3 regions. Each CDR3 protein gets one entry after TCRdb re-called the multiplex PCR reads with MiXCR. The data hold roughly 380,000 distinct CDR3 sequences, with roughly a sixth observed a single time. These data are also associated with another study on T cells in Graves' hyperthyroidism and ophthalmopathy.

The specimen comprised peripheral blood mononuclear cells (PBMCs), sampled at new diagnosis, from a patient treated with antithyroid drugs. These receptors were obtained from a man in his forties or fifties with Graves disease.

This clonotype occurred many times. Germline and junction disagree at one end, which may indicate a read error. The rearrangement links TRBV5-1 to TRBJ2-5; D assignment may be TRBD1 or TRBD2 (5 bases each). CDR3 size: 15 residues. From germline, CDR1 is SGHRS and CDR2 YFSETQ. CDR3 DNA sequence: TGCGCCAGCAGCTTGGCCTCGGGGCCCCAAGAGACCCAGTACTTT. Protein sequence: CASSLASGPQETQYF.

This clonotype was counted ten times or more. This rearrangement joins TRBV11-1 to TRBJ1-1; tentative D call: TRBD1 (6 bases). CDR1 is SGHAT and CDR2 is FQDESV in the germline V gene (reference sequence). V lost 1 base to trimming and J lost 2 bases, with 8 bases between them. CDR3 length equals 14 residues. The CDR3 nucleotides are TGTGCCAGCAGCTTAGGGGGGCGCAACACTGAAGCTTTCTTT. It specifies CASSLGGRNTEAFF.

The chain links TRBV11-2 to TRBJ2-1, with TRBD2 matching over 9 bases. The CDR3 covers 16 residues. Germline trimming cut 6 bases from V and 1 base from J; bases unmatched to any gene: 7. Germline CDR1 is SGHAT and CDR2 is FQNNGV. CDR3 in amino acids: CASRTLAGKSYNEQFF. The DNA for the CDR3 is TGTGCCAGCAGGACTCTAGCGGGAAAATCCTACAATGAGCAGTTCTTC.

CDR3 in amino acids: CASSRIGQGWDQPQHF. In DNA, the CDR3 is TGTGCCAGTAGTAGAATCGGGCAGGGGTGGGATCAGCCCCAGCATTTT. The chain combines TRBV19 with TRBJ1-5, with TRBD1 as a possible D gene (6 bases). The CDR3 contains 16 residues. Trimming took off 4 bases at V and 5 bases at J, with 18 bases between the two ends. Germline CDR1 and CDR2: LNHDA and SQIVND (reference sequence).

As regards this clonotype: A much larger clone differs from this one at a single base, so this may be a read error. The gene calls are TRBV19 and TRBJ2-7; TRBD2 aligns across 7 bases. This CDR3 has 14 residues. Germline CDR1 reads LNHDA; CDR2 reads SQIVND (reference sequence). J gave up 7 bases and V 8 bases, and 14 bases lay outside the gene matches. CDR3 sequence: CASSRTRSYNEQYF. In nucleotides, the CDR3 is TGTGCCAGTTCCCGGACTAGATCCTACAATGAGCAGTACTTC.

This clonotype was counted at least ten times. V usage is TRBV4-2 and J usage is TRBJ1-5, with 8 bases that match TRBD1. After removal of 0 bases from V and 5 bases from J, the junction contained 6 bases not matched to a gene. The CDR3 consists of 16 residues. In germline, CDR1 is LGHNA, CDR2 YNFKEQ. CDR3 coding DNA: TGTGCCAGCAGCCAAGAGGGAGGACAGGGCGATCAGCCCCAGCATTTT. Amino acids: CASSQEGGQGDQPQHF.

This rearrangement joins TRBV3-1 to TRBJ1-2; 8 bases agree with TRBD1. Germline CDR1 and CDR2: LGHDT and YNNKEL (reference sequence). The CDR3 extends over 15 amino acids. V shed 6 bases and J 3 bases; nucleotides not matched to a gene: 9. The chain's CDR3 is CASSSRQGYDYGYTF. CDR3 DNA: TGTGCCAGCAGTTCACGACAGGGGTACGACTATGGCTACACCTTC.

J is TRBJ1-1 and V is TRBV6-1; D gene uncertain. Germline loops: CDR1 MNHNS, CDR2 SASEGT. The CDR3 length is 14 residues. The V end was cut by 2 bases, the J end by 5 bases, with 12 bases between. CDR3 sequence reads: CASSELASVTEAFF. CDR3 in DNA: TGTGCCAGCAGTGAATTGGCGTCCGTGACTGAAGCTTTCTTT.

This chain connects TRBV29-1 to TRBJ2-1; no clear D. Deletions cut 6 bases from V and 12 bases from J, with 12 bases between. The CDR3 extends over 10 amino acids. Germline V lookup: CDR1 SQVTM, CDR2 ANQGSEA. This chain's CDR3 is CSVATTGQFF. Here the CDR3 DNA reads TGCAGCGTGGCGACGACTGGGCAGTTCTTC.

This clonotype was counted many times. The genes are TRBV20-1 and TRBJ2-7, with 9 positions matching TRBD2. The CDR3 is 15 residues long. Germline values: CDR1 DFQATT, CDR2 SNEGSKA (reference sequence). J was trimmed by 5 bases and V by 6 bases; bases with no gene match: 14. For the CDR3, the DNA is TGCAGTGCATCGCCCCAAGGGACTAGCCGGGACGAGCAGTACTTC. This codes for CSASPQGTSRDEQYF.

In this sample, this clonotype turned up many times. V gene TRBV20-1 combines with J gene TRBJ2-1, with TRBD1 identical over 8 bases. The germline V gene has CDR1 DFQATT and CDR2 SNEGSKA (reference sequence). The CDR3 extends over 14 amino acids. J lost 8 bases, V lost 6 bases, and 12 bases had no gene match. CDR3 amino acids: CSASPRDRSDEQFF. In nucleotides, the CDR3 is TGCAGTGCAAGTCCCCGGGACAGGTCGGATGAGCAGTTCTTC.

This clonotype was seen more than once but under ten times. This chain connects TRBV6-2 or TRBV6-3 to TRBJ2-7; the D is unclear. This CDR3 region has 14 residues. Germline CDR1 MNHEY, CDR2 SVGEGT. V gave up 6 bases and J gave up 2 bases, with 14 bases separating them. DNA for the CDR3: TGTGCCAGCAGCCCCGGATTATTTGCCTACGAGCAGTACTTC. It is translated as CASSPGLFAYEQYF.

This chain uses TRBV3-1 with TRBJ2-4; the D gene is possibly TRBD1 (5 bases). Trimming pared 0 bases from V and 7 bases from J, leaving 16 bases between. CDR1 is LGHDT, CDR2 YNNKEL, per germline (reference sequence). The length of the CDR3 is 16 residues. In nucleotides, the CDR3 is TGTGCCAGCAGCCAAGAGGGTCCCAGGGTCGGTAACATTCAGTACTTC. Translation: CASSQEGPRVGNIQYF.

There are a few counts of this clonotype. The chain is built from TRBV12-3 or TRBV12-4 and TRBJ1-5; tentatively, D is TRBD1 (6 bases). V lost 4 bases to trimming and J lost 7 bases, with 11 bases between them. This CDR3 has 13 residues. The CDR3 coding sequence is TGTGCCAGCAGTTGGGACATTCTGCAGCCCCAGCATTTT. Translated: CASSWDILQPQHF.